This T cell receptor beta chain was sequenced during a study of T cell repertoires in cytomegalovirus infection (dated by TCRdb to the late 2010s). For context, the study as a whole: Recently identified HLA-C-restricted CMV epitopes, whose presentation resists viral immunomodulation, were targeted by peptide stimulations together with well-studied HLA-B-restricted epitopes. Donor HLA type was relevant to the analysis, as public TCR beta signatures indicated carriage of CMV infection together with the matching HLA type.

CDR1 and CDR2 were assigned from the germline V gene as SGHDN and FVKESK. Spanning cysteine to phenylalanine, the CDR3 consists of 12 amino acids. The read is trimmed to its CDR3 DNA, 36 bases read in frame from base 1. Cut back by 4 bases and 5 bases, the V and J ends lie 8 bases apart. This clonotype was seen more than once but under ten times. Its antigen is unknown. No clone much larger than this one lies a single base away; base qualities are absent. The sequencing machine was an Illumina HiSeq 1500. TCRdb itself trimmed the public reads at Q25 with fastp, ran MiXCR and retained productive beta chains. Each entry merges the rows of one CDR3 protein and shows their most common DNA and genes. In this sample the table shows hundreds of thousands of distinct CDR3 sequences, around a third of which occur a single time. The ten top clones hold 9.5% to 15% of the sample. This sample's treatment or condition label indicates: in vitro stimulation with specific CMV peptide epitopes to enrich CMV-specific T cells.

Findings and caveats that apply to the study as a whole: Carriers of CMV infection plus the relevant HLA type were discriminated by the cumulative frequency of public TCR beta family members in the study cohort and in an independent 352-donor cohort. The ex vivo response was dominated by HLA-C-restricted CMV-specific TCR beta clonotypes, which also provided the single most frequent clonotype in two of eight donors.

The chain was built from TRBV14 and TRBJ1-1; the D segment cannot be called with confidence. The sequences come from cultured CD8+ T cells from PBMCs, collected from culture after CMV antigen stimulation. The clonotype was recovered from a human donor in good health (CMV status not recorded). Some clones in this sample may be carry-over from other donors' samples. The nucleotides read TGTGCCAGCAGCCGAGAACCGACTGAAGCTTTCTTT. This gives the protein CASSREPTEAFF.